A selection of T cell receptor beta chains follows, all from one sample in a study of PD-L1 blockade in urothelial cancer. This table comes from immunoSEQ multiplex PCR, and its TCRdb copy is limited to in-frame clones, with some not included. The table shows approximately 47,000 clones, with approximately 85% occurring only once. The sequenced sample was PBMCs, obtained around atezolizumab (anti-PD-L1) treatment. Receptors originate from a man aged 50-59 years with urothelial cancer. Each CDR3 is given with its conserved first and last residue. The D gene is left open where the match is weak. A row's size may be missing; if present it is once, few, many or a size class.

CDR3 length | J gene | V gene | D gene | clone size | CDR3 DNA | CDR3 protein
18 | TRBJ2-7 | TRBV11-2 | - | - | TGTGCCAGCAGCCCGAGTTTTGTGAGGGCCTCTTCTCCTTGGGAGCAGTACTTC | CASSPSFVRASSPWEQYF
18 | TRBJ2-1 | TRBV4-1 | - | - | TGCGCCAGCAGCCAAGAGGTTATTGGGGGGGGCCGTTACAATGAGCAGTTCTTC | CASSQEVIGGGRYNEQFF
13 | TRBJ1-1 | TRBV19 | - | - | TGTGCCAGTAGTACGGACATAAACACTGAAGCTTTCTTT | CASSTDINTEAFF
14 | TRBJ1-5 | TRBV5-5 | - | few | TGTGCCAGCAGCTCGAGCGAAGGCCATCAGCCCCAGCATTTT | CASSSSEGHQPQHF
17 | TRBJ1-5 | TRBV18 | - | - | TGTGCCAGCTCACCAAGTGGGGGGAGCAGTGACAATCAGCCCCAGCATTTT | CASSPSGGSSDNQPQHF
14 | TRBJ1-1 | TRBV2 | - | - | TGTGCCAGCAGAGTGGACAGCATGAACACTGAAGCTTTCTTT | CASRVDSMNTEAFF
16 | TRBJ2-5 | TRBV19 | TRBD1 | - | TGTGCCAGTAGTGGGCCCGGACAGGGCCGGAGAGAGACCCAGTACTTC | CASSGPGQGRRETQYF
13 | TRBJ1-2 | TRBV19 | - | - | TGTGCCAGTCTCACGGGCTACCCGGGGGGCTACACCTTC | CASLTGYPGGYTF
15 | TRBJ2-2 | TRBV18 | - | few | TGTGCCAGCTCACCCCGGACAGACCCCACCGGGGAGCTGTTTTTT | CASSPRTDPTGELFF
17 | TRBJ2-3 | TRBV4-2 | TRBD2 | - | TGTGCCAGCAGCCAAGTTGGGGGGGGACTACTCACAGATACGCAGTATTTT | CASSQVGGGLLTDTQYF
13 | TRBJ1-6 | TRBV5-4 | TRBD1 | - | TGTGCCAGCAGCGCGGACAGGGTCTCACCCCTCCACTTT | CASSADRVSPLHF
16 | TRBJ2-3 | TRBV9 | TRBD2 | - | TGTGCCAGCAGCTACCGGAGTAGCGGGGGCACAGATACGCAGTATTTT | CASSYRSSGGTDTQYF
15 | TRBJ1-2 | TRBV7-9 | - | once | TGTGCCAGCACCTCTCCAAGGGGCCCTAACTATGGCTACACCTTC | CASTSPRGPNYGYTF
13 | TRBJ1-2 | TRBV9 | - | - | TGTGCCAGCAGCGTAGAGGGAGACTATGGCTACACCTTC | CASSVEGDYGYTF
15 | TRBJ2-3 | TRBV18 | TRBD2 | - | TGTGCCAGCTTACGGACTAGCGGGAGTTTGGCGACGCAGTATTTT | CASLRTSGSLATQYF
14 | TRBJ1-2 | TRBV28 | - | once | TGTGCCAGCAGGCCGGCCAGGGGAAGGGATGGCTACACCTTC | CASRPARGRDGYTF
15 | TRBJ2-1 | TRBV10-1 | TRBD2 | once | TGCGCCAGCAGTGACACGGGACTAGCGGCCAATGAGCAGTTCTTC | CASSDTGLAANEQFF
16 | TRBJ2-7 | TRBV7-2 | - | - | TGTGCCAGCAGCTTAGGGGTAGGGAGTACTTCCTACGAGCAGTACTTC | CASSLGVGSTSYEQYF
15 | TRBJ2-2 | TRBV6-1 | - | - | TGTGCCAGCAGTGAGGGACTCCTGGGCACCGGGGAGCTGTTTTTT | CASSEGLLGTGELFF
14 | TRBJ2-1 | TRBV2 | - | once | TGTGCCACTAAAATGCAGGGACAATACAATGAGCAGTTCTTC | CATKMQGQYNEQFF
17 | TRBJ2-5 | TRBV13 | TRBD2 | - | TGTGCCAGCAGCTTAGCGAAACTAGCGGGGGGGCGAGAGACCCAGTACTTC | CASSLAKLAGGRETQYF
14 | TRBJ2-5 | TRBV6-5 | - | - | TGTGCCAGCAGTTACTCGATTGGGGAGGAGACCCAGTACTTC | CASSYSIGEETQYF
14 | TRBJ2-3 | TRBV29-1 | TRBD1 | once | TGCAGCGTTCGTCAAGGGGGCGCGACAGATACGCAGTATTTT | CSVRQGGATDTQYF
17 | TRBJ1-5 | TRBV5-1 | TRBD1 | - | TGCGCCAGCAGCCCCGGGACAGGGTTCAGCAGCAATCAGCCCCAGCATTTT | CASSPGTGFSSNQPQHF